Each of the 13 T cell receptor beta chains below was sequenced from the same sample in a study of cytomegalovirus exposure and HLA in healthy donors. PCR employed 60 Vbeta and 13 Jbeta primers. The protocol was immunoSEQ multiplex PCR, while the TCRdb copy is restricted to in-frame clones and leaves out a portion. This table has more than 150,000 clones, roughly 88% appearing once. The source material was PBMCs. The receptors stem from a woman aged 18-29 years in good health and CMV-seronegative.

This chain connects TRBV28 to TRBJ2-5; perhaps TRBD1 as D (7 bases). The CDR3 runs 15 residues. Germline-derived CDR1 and CDR2 are MDHEN and SYDVKM. V shed 2 bases and J shed 4 bases, with 14 bases lying between them. CDR3 sequence: CASSLHGQGGETQYF. CDR3 sequence (DNA): TGTGCCAGCAGTTTACACGGGCAGGGGGGAGAGACCCAGTACTTC.

This chain joins TRBV29-1 and TRBJ1-2; D unresolved. Between the trimmed V and J ends, which lost 0 bases and 8 bases, there was a span of 7 bases. Per the germline V gene, CDR1 is SQVTM and CDR2 is ANQGSEA. CDR3 length: 11 residues. In nucleotides, the CDR3 is TGCAGCGTTGAAGATCGAGGGGGCTACACCTTC. As protein: CSVEDRGGYTF.

The CDR3, as DNA: TGTGCCAGCAGCCTCCGCTACGAGCAGTACTTC. Translation: CASSLRYEQYF. The chain carries TRBV5-8 and TRBJ2-7; D call uncertain. The CDR3 runs 11 residues. Germline V CDR1 and CDR2: SGHTS, YDEGEE. V dropped 4 bases and J dropped 3 bases, with 5 bases sitting between them.

This rearrangement joins TRBV5-6 to TRBJ2-7, with 8 bases fitting TRBD2. The junction had 4 bases not matched to a gene; V was cut back by 2 bases and J by 0 bases. CDR3 length: 15 amino acids. From germline, CDR1 is SGHDT and CDR2 YYEEEE. CDR3 in DNA: TGTGCCAGCAGCTTACAGCGGGGGAGCTCCTACGAGCAGTACTTC. It translates to CASSLQRGSSYEQYF.

The V and J genes are TRBV6-5 and TRBJ1-2; D is uncertain. The V end lost 0 bases, the J end lost 2 bases, and 7 bases lay between the germline ends. The CDR3 is 14 residues long. The germline CDR1 and CDR2 sequences are MNHEY and SVGAGI. The CDR3 sequence is CASSYSSDNYGYTF. The CDR3 bases are TGTGCCAGCAGTTACTCGAGCGACAACTATGGCTACACCTTC.

In this sample, this clone turned up once. V usage is TRBV6-5 and J usage is TRBJ1-1; a weak D match, TRBD1 (5 bases). CDR1 and CDR2 from the germline V gene are MNHEY and SVGAGI. V was trimmed by 6 bases and J by 2 bases, leaving 10 bases between them. This CDR3 has 13 residues. The CDR3 DNA follows: TGTGCCAGCAGCCGGACACAAAACACTGAAGCTTTCTTT. Translating gives CASSRTQNTEAFF.

The chain has TRBV2 and TRBJ2-1; 12 bases agree with TRBD2. The germline CDR1 and CDR2 sequences are SNHLY and FYNNEI. The CDR3 contains 18 residues. J was trimmed by 5 bases and V by 4 bases; bases with no gene match: 12. Here the CDR3 reads CASSVGLAGGPTHNEQFF. The CDR3 coding sequence is TGTGCCAGCAGTGTGGGTCTAGCGGGGGGGCCTACTCACAATGAGCAGTTCTTC.

This clone was observed a single time. This sequence joins TRBV7-8 and TRBJ2-5; possible D gene TRBD2, 6 bases. The CDR3 runs 15 residues. The V end lost 4 bases, the J end lost 0 bases, and 12 bases lay between the germline ends. Per germline, CDR1 SGHVS and CDR2 FQNEAQ. CDR3 region: CASSWAGGDQETQYF. DNA for the CDR3: TGTGCCAGCAGCTGGGCGGGCGGGGACCAAGAGACCCAGTACTTC.

The V gene is TRBV6-5, the J gene TRBJ1-5; the D gene is possibly TRBD1 (6 bases). CDR3 size: 13 residues. Deletions cut 3 bases from V and 5 bases from J, with 8 bases between. Germline V gene sequence: CDR1 MNHEY, CDR2 SVGAGI. The CDR3 is CASSYNRDQPQHF. The CDR3 nucleotides are TGTGCCAGCAGTTATAACAGGGATCAGCCCCAGCATTTT.

The V call is TRBV9, the J call TRBJ2-5; 7 nucleotides align to TRBD1. The DNA end is more similar to TRBJ2-7, so the J call may be wrong. Germline V gene lookup returns CDR1 SGDLS and CDR2 YYNGEE. The CDR3 consists of 14 residues. The CDR3 region is CASSVGQGGYEQYF. The DNA of the CDR3 is TGTGCCAGCAGCGTAGGACAGGGTGGGTACGAGCAGTACTTC.

The gene calls are TRBV28 and TRBJ1-5; 10 nucleotides align to TRBD1. The CDR3 contains 14 residues. J was trimmed by 5 bases and V by 6 bases; bases with no gene match: 4. From germline, CDR1 is MDHEN and CDR2 SYDVKM. The CDR3 spells CASSLGQGYQPQHF. The DNA of the CDR3 is TGTGCCAGCAGCCTGGGACAGGGGTATCAGCCCCAGCATTTT. The whole variable domain, filled in from reference TRBV28 and TRBJ1-5, reads DVKVTQSSRYLVKRTGEKVFLECVQDMDHENMFWYRQDPGLGLRLIYFSYDVKMKEKGDIPEGYSVSREKKERFSLILESASTNQTSMYLCASSLGQGYQPQHFGDGTRLSIL.

The gene calls are TRBV9 and TRBJ1-2; TRBD1 agrees at 7 bases. The germline gives CDR1 SGDLS, CDR2 YYNGEE. The CDR3 consists of 15 residues. The J segment lost 3 bases and the V segment lost 3 bases, leaving 8 bases of the junction unmatched. Here the CDR3 reads CASSETTGPYYGYTF. The CDR3 DNA reads as TGTGCCAGCAGCGAAACGACAGGGCCATACTATGGCTACACCTTC.

The chain combines TRBV6-1 with TRBJ2-5; 13 nucleotides agree with TRBD2. J was trimmed by 5 bases and V by 5 bases; bases with no gene match: 8. This CDR3 is 16 amino acids long. Germline lookup yields CDR1 MNHNS and CDR2 SASEGT. DNA for the CDR3: TGTGCCAGCAGTAAAGGGACTAGCGGGGCGTGGGAGACCCAGTACTTC. Encoded protein: CASSKGTSGAWETQYF.